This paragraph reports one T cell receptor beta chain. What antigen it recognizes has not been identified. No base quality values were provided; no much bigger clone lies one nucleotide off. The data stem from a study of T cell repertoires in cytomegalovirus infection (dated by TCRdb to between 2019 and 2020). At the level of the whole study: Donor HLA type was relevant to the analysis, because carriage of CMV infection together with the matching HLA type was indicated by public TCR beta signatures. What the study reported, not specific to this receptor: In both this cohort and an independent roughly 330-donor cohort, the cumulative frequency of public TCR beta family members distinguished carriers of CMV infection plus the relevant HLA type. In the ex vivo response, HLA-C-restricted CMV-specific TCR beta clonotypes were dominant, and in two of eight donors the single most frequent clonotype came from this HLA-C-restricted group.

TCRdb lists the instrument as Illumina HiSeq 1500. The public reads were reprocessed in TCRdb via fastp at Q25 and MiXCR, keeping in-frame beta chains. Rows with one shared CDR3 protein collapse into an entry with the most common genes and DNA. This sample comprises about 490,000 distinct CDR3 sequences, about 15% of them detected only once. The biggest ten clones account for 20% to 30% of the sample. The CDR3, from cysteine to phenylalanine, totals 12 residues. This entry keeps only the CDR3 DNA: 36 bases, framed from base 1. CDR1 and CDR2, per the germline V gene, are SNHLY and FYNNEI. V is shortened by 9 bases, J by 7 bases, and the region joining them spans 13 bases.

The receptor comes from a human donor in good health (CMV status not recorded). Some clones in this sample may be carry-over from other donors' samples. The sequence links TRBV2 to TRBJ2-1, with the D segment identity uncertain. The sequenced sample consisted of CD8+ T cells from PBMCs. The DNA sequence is TGTGCCAGAAGGGCACCTTCGAATGAGCAGTTCTTC. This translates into CARRAPSNEQFF.